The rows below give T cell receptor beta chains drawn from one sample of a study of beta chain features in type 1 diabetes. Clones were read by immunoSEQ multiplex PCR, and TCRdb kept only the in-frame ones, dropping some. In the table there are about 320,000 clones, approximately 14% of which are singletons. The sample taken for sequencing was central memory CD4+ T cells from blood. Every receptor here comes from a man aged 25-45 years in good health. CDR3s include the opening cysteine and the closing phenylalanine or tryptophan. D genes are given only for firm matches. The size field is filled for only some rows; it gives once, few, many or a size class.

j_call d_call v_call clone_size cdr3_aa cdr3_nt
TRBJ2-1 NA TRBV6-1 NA CASSGRAGHNEQFF TGTGCCAGCAGTGGTCGAGCAGGGCACAATGAGCAGTTCTTC
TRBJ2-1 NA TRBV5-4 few CASSWAGGNEQFF TGTGCCAGCAGCTGGGCGGGCGGCAATGAGCAGTTCTTC
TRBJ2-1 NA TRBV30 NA CAWKTLSSYNEQFF TGTGCCTGGAAGACTCTGAGCTCCTACAATGAGCAGTTCTTC
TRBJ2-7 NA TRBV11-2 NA CASSLGRIASYEQYF TGTGCCAGCAGCTTAGGGCGGATAGCCTCCTACGAGCAGTACTTC
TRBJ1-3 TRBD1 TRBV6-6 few CASRPGTASGNTIYF TGTGCCAGCAGACCCGGGACAGCCTCTGGAAACACCATATATTTT
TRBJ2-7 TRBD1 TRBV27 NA CASSLLGQGYEQYF TGTGCCAGCAGTTTATTGGGACAGGGCTACGAGCAGTACTTC
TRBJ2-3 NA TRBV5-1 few CASGGGSTDTQYF TGCGCCAGCGGGGGCGGGAGCACAGATACGCAGTATTTT
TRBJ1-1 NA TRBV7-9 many CASSSQTALTEAFF TGTGCCAGCAGCTCTCAGACCGCCCTGACTGAAGCTTTCTTT
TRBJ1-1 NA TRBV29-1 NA CSVGLTLNTEAFF TGCAGCGTGGGTCTGACATTGAACACTGAAGCTTTCTTT
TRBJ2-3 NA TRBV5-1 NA CASNPLSTDTQYF TGCGCCAGCAACCCACTTAGCACAGATACGCAGTATTTT
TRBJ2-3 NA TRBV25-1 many CASSEIANSGTQYF TGTGCCAGCAGTGAAATCGCCAATTCGGGTACGCAGTATTTT
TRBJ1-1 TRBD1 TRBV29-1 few CSAGQANTEAFF TGCAGCGCTGGACAGGCAAACACTGAAGCTTTCTTT
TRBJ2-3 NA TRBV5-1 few CASSLNSRDTDTQYF TGCGCCAGCAGCTTAAATTCCCGAGACACAGATACGCAGTATTTT
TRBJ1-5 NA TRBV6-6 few CASRGLMGDSNQPQHF TGTGCCAGCAGAGGTCTCATGGGGGATAGCAATCAGCCCCAGCATTTT
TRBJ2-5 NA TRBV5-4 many CASSIPQETQYF TGTGCCAGCAGCATACCTCAAGAGACCCAGTACTTC
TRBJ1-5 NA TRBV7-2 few CASSLGGDAPQHF TGTGCCAGCAGCTTAGGAGGGGACGCGCCCCAGCATTTT
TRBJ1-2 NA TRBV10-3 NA CAISESNGQGDYGYTF TGTGCCATCAGTGAGTCAAACGGGCAGGGAGACTATGGCTACACCTTC
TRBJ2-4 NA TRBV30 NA CARSGGLAKNIQYF TGTGCCCGGAGTGGGGGACTGGCCAAAAACATTCAGTACTTC
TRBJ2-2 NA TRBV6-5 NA CASSYAAGLPTGELFF TGTGCCAGCAGTTACGCTGCGGGGTTACCCACCGGGGAGCTGTTTTTT
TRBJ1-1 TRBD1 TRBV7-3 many CASSPGTGAEAFF TGTGCCAGCAGCCCCGGGACAGGGGCTGAAGCTTTCTTT
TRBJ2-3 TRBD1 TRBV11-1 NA CASSFDRGPDTQYF TGTGCCAGCAGCTTTGACAGGGGCCCAGATACGCAGTATTTT
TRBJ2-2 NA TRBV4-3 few CASSQDLDPPSSTGELFF TGCGCCAGCAGCCAAGATTTGGACCCACCCTCTAGCACCGGGGAGCTGTTTTTT
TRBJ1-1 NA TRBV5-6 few CASSPRRSLNTEAFF TGTGCCAGCAGCCCCAGGCGCAGTTTGAACACTGAAGCTTTCTTT
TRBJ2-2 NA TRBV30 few CAWSVRVEVGELFF TGTGCCTGGAGTGTACGGGTAGAAGTAGGGGAGCTGTTTTTT
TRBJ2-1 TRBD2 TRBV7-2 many CASSPVSSGRAGNNEQFF TGTGCCAGCAGCCCAGTTTCTAGCGGGAGGGCCGGGAACAATGAGCAGTTCTTC
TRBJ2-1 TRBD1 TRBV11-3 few CASSKQGANEQFF TGTGCCAGCAGCAAACAGGGGGCCAATGAGCAGTTCTTC
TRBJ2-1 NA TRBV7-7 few CASSLARRLGNEQFF TGTGCCAGCAGCTTAGCGAGGCGACTTGGCAATGAGCAGTTCTTC
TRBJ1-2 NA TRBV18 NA CASSPSIAGGNYGYTF TGTGCCAGCTCACCAAGTATCGCAGGAGGAAACTATGGCTACACCTTC
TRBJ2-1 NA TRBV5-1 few CASSLEGARDEQFF TGCGCCAGCAGCCTGGAGGGGGCCAGAGATGAGCAGTTCTTC
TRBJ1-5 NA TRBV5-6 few CASSLGLERNQPQHF TGTGCCAGCAGCCTAGGCCTGGAGCGCAATCAGCCCCAGCATTTT
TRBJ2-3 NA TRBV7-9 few CASSLAGYTQYF TGTGCCAGCAGCTTAGCAGGGTATACGCAGTATTTT
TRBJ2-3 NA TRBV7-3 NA CASSPNGRRTQYF TGTGCCAGCAGCCCTAACGGGCGGCGAACGCAGTATTTT
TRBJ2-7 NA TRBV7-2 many CASSPTHYEQYF TGTGCCAGCAGCCCTACCCACTACGAGCAGTACTTC
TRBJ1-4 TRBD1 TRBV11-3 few CASSLRQGGQAMRNEKLFF TGTGCCAGCAGCTTAAGACAAGGTGGACAGGCGATGAGAAATGAAAAACTGTTTTTT
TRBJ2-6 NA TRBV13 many CASSGAGGANVLTF TGTGCCAGCTCCGGGGCCGGAGGGGCCAACGTCCTGACTTTC
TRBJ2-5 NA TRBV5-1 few CASSLADYPSETQYF TGCGCCAGCAGCTTGGCGGACTACCCCTCAGAGACCCAGTACTTC
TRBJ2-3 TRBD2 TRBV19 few CASSIGGGTDTQYF TGTGCCAGTAGTATAGGCGGGGGGACAGATACGCAGTATTTT
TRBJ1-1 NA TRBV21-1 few CASSKTGEAFF TGTGCCAGCAGCAAGACAGGGGAAGCTTTCTTT
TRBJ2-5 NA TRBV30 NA CAWSKISRETQYF TGTGCCTGGAGTAAAATTTCTCGAGAGACCCAGTACTTC
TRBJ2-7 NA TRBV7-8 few CASSFRARPGTAGQYF TGTGCCAGCAGTTTCCGGGCCCGGCCGGGTACTGCCGGGCAGTACTTC
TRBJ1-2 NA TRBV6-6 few CASSENNYGYTF TGTGCCAGCAGTGAGAATAACTATGGCTACACCTTC
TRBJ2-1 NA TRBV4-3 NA CASSQGGERGDEQFF TGCGCCAGCAGCCAAGGAGGCGAAAGGGGTGATGAGCAGTTCTTC
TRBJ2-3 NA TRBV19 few CASIGTPYTDTQYF TGTGCCAGTATAGGGACACCCTACACAGATACGCAGTATTTT
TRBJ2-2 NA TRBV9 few CASSPRQGGRTGELFF TGTGCCAGCAGCCCCCGACAGGGAGGGAGGACCGGGGAGCTGTTTTTT